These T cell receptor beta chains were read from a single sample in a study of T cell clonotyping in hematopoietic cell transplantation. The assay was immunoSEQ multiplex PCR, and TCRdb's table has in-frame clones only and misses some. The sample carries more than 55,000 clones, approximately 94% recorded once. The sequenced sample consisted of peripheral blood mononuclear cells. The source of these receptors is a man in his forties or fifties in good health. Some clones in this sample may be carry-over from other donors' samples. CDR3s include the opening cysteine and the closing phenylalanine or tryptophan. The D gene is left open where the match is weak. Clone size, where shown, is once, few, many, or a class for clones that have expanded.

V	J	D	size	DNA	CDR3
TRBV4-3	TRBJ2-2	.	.	TGCGCCAGCAGCCGTCGCCAGGTCTCGAACACCGGGGAGCTGTTTTTT	CASSRRQVSNTGELFF
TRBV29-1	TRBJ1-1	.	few	TGCAGCGTTAGAGGGGGTACTGAAGCTTTCTTT	CSVRGGTEAFF
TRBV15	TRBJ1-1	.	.	TGTGCCACCAGCAGTGACTCCACATCGAACACTGAAGCTTTCTTT	CATSSDSTSNTEAFF
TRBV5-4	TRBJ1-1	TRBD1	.	TGTGCCAGCAGCTTGGGTGGGACAGCCGAAGCTTTCTTT	CASSLGGTAEAFF
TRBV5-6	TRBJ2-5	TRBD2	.	TGTGCCAGCAGCTTGGGGCTAGCGGGGGGGGAGACCCAGTACTTC	CASSLGLAGGETQYF
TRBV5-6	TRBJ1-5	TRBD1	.	TGTGCCAGCAGCTATTATACAGGGGAGGATCAGCCCCAGCATTTT	CASSYYTGEDQPQHF
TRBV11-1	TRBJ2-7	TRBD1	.	TGTGCCAGCAGCTCCCGGGACAGGGGATACGAGCAGTACTTC	CASSSRDRGYEQYF
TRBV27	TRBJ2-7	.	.	TGTGCCAGCAGTTTAAGAGGGAGTGGGTACGAGCAGTACTTC	CASSLRGSGYEQYF
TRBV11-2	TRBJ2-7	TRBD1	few	TGTGCCAGCAGCTCCTATCGGGACAGGGGTTCCGAGCAGTACTTC	CASSSYRDRGSEQYF
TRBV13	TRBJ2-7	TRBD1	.	TGTGCCAGCAGCTCGGACAGGGGCTGGGTGTACTTC	CASSSDRGWVYF
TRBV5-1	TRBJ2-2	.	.	TGCGCCAGCAGCTCGAACGGACTGGTGAACACCGGGGAGCTGTTTTTT	CASSSNGLVNTGELFF
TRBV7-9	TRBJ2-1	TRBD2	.	TGTGCCAGCAGCTCCGGACTAGCGGGAGTCTCGACCTACAATGAGCAGTTCTTC	CASSSGLAGVSTYNEQFF
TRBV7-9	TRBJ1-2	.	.	TGTGCCAGCAGGAGCCCGGGACCGGGGAGTGGCTACACCTTC	CASRSPGPGSGYTF
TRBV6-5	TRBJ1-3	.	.	TGTGCCAGCAGCCACCGTCAGGCCATATATTTT	CASSHRQAIYF
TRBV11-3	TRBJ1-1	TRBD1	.	TGTGCCAGCAGCCAGGGGGGCACTGAAGCTTTCTTT	CASSQGGTEAFF
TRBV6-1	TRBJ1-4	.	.	TGTGCCAGCAGTGAAAGAACAGGTCGAAGTGAAAAACTGTTTTTT	CASSERTGRSEKLFF
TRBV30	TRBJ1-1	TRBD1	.	TGTGCCTGGGGATCACAGGGGACTGAAGCTTTCTTT	CAWGSQGTEAFF
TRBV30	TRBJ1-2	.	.	TGTGCCTGGAGCCTAACTACAGGGTCCTATGGCTACACCTTC	CAWSLTTGSYGYTF
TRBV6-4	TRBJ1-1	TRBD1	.	TGTGCCAGCAGTGAACCCGGGACAGCAAACACTGAAGCTTTCTTT	CASSEPGTANTEAFF
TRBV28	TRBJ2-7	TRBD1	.	TGTGCCAGCAGTGCCCCCGGGACAGGGAGCTCCTACGAGCAGTACTTC	CASSAPGTGSSYEQYF
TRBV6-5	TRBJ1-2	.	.	TGTGCCAGCAGTCCGAAAGGTTATGGCTACACCTTC	CASSPKGYGYTF
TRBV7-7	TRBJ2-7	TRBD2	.	TGTGCCAGCAGCTTTCGAGCGGGAGAGGGTTACGAGCAGTACTTC	CASSFRAGEGYEQYF
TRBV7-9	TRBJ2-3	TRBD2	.	TGTGCCAGCAGCAGGGCTAGCGGGTCAGATACGCAGTATTTT	CASSRASGSDTQYF
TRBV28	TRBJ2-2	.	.	TGTGCCAGCAGTTTCTGGGACACCGGGGAGCTGTTTTTT	CASSFWDTGELFF
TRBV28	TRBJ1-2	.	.	TGTGCCAGCAGTTCAACCGGGACACCTAACTATGGCTACACCTTC	CASSSTGTPNYGYTF
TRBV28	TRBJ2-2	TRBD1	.	TGTGCCAGCAGTTACGGGGACAGGGGCACCGGGGAGCTGTTTTTT	CASSYGDRGTGELFF
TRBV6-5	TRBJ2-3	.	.	TGTGCCAGCAGTTACCCAAGGGATACGCAGTATTTT	CASSYPRDTQYF
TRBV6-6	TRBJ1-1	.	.	TGTGCCAGCAGCTGGGGGAACACTGAAGCTTTCTTT	CASSWGNTEAFF
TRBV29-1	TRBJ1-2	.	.	TGCAGCGTTGAAGTAGAAGGGTACGGCTACACCTTC	CSVEVEGYGYTF
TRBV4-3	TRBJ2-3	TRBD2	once	TGCGCCAGCAGCCAAGTCCGGACTAGCGGGAGAGATACGCAGTATTTT	CASSQVRTSGRDTQYF
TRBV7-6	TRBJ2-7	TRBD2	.	TGTGCCAGCAGCGCCGGTGGGACTAGTGTGCCCTACGAGCAGTACTTC	CASSAGGTSVPYEQYF
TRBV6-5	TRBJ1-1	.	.	TGTGCCAGCCTCTCAGGCCAGAGCGCTGAAGCTTTCTTT	CASLSGQSAEAFF
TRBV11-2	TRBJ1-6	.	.	TGTGCCAGCAGGAAGGGGGGGAGAACGGGGGTCTATAATTCACCCCTCCACTTT	CASRKGGRTGVYNSPLHF
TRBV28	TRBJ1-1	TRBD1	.	TGTGCCAGCCGCTACTCGGACAGGGCGATGACTGAAGCTTTCTTT	CASRYSDRAMTEAFF
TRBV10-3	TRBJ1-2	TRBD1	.	TGTGCCATCAGCACAGGGGACTATGGCTACACCTTC	CAISTGDYGYTF
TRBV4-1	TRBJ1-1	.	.	TGCGCCAGCAGCCAAGAACCAGGGGCCGTGAACACTGAAGCTTTCTTT	CASSQEPGAVNTEAFF
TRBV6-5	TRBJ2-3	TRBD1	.	TGTGCCAGCAGTTTATCCTCAGGGGGTGTGATCGATACGCAGTATTTT	CASSLSSGGVIDTQYF
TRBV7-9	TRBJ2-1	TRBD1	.	TGTGCCAGCAGCTTCGTCCAGGGGGTAAATGAGCAGTTCTTC	CASSFVQGVNEQFF
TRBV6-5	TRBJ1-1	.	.	TGTGCCAGCAGATACACCCAGGGGAACACTGAAGCTTTCTTT	CASRYTQGNTEAFF
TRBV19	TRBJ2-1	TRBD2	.	TGTGCCAGTAGTAGACTAGCGGGGGGCCGGTATAACAATGAGCAGTTCTTC	CASSRLAGGRYNNEQFF